A selection of T cell receptor beta chains follows, all from one sample in a study of cytomegalovirus exposure and HLA in healthy donors. Profiling relied on immunoSEQ multiplex PCR, and the TCRdb table lists in-frame clones only, not all of them. The sample lists 200,000 or so clones; 82% were seen once. The sequencing sample was made of PBMCs. These receptors all come from a boy younger than 10 in good health and CMV-seronegative. Each CDR3 is given with its conserved first and last residue. A D gene is named only where the DNA matches it firmly. Clone size is stated in some rows and not others, as once, few, many or a class when expanded.

d_call	v_call	j_call	clone_size	cdr3_aa	cdr3_nt
NA	TRBV7-3	TRBJ2-3	NA	CASSKDSMDTQYF	TGTGCCAGCAGCAAGGACAGTATGGATACGCAGTATTTT
NA	TRBV18	TRBJ1-1	NA	CASSPWDGWGAEAFF	TGTGCCAGCTCACCGTGGGACGGCTGGGGGGCTGAAGCTTTCTTT
TRBD1	TRBV4-3	TRBJ1-5	NA	CASSPNRGLGQPQHF	TGCGCCAGCAGCCCGAACAGGGGGCTAGGGCAGCCCCAGCATTTT
TRBD2	TRBV6-1	TRBJ2-7	NA	CASSELAGRGYEQYF	TGTGCCAGCAGTGAACTAGCGGGTAGGGGGTACGAGCAGTACTTC
TRBD1	TRBV6-5	TRBJ1-4	few	CASMRQGNEKLFF	TGTGCCAGCATGCGACAGGGGAATGAAAAACTGTTTTTT
TRBD1	TRBV2	TRBJ2-7	few	CASSRQGPSYF	TGTGCCAGCAGCAGACAGGGGCCGAGTTACTTC
NA	TRBV4-3	TRBJ1-1	NA	CASRGIGASGAEAFF	TGCGCCAGCAGAGGCATCGGGGCCTCGGGGGCTGAAGCTTTCTTT
NA	TRBV7-8	TRBJ2-5	few	CASSGRGSETQYF	TGTGCCAGCAGCGGTCGGGGTTCGGAGACCCAGTACTTC
NA	TRBV27	TRBJ2-2	NA	CASSLHDTGELFF	TGTGCCAGCAGTTTACATGACACCGGGGAGCTGTTTTTT
NA	TRBV30	TRBJ2-1	once	CAWSVGHTYNEQFF	TGTGCCTGGAGTGTGGGACATACTTACAATGAGCAGTTCTTC
TRBD2	TRBV7-9	TRBJ2-7	NA	CASRPSGASYEQYF	TGTGCCAGCAGACCGAGCGGGGCCTCCTACGAGCAGTACTTC
TRBD2	TRBV2	TRBJ2-5	once	CASSGGSQETQYF	TGTGCCAGCTCCGGGGGGTCCCAAGAGACCCAGTACTTC
NA	TRBV6-5	TRBJ1-6	NA	CASGKLEAPLHF	TGTGCCAGCGGCAAATTGGAGGCACCCCTCCACTTT